This T cell receptor (beta chain) was observed in a study of shared clonotypes between healthy human individuals. CDR3 length: 15 amino acids. In germline, CDR1 is MRHNA, CDR2 SNTAGT. The V gene lost 5 bases and the J gene lost 0 bases, with 11 bases spanning the gap. At a deep level, the assay was run. Profiling relied on immunoSEQ multiplex PCR, and the TCRdb table lists in-frame clones only, not all of them. This sample has a few million clones; roughly 92% occur once, and the top ten carry 0.14%. The donor cohort consisted entirely of Caucasian adults residing in Nashville, Tennessee. The V call is TRBV6-4, the J call TRBJ2-1; D might be TRBD1 (5 bases). This clonotype was obtained from a young man in good health. Material for sequencing was naive CD4+ T cells sorted from blood. Subset meaning: CD45RA+ positively selected. The CDR3 DNA reads as TGTGCCAGCAGTTTCGACAGCAGCTCCTACAATGAGCAGTTCTTC. Translating gives CASSFDSSSYNEQFF.